Presented here are 3 T cell receptor beta chains from one specimen sequenced in a study of blood T cell repertoires in COVID-19. Only in-frame clones appear in the TCRdb table, and some are missing; sequencing was by immunoSEQ multiplex PCR. The sample has about 150,000 clones; more than 75% are singletons. The sequencing sample was made of peripheral blood. These TCRs come from an elderly woman with COVID-19, enrolled during active disease.

The CDR3 reads CASTGANYGYTF. The CDR3 coding sequence is TGTGCCAGTACCGGGGCTAACTATGGCTACACCTTC. V and J are TRBV19 and TRBJ1-2, with D hard to call. With 7 bases removed from V and 0 bases from J, the gap between germline ends came to 6 bases. Germline V gives CDR1 LNHDA, CDR2 SQIVND (reference sequence). The CDR3 has 12 residues.

The chain links TRBV3-1 (or the pseudogene TRBV3-2) to TRBJ2-1, with TRBD2 matching over 7 bases. CDR1 is LGHDT and CDR2 is YNNKEL in the germline V gene (reference sequence). The V gene end was trimmed by 5 bases and the J gene end by 0 bases; junction bases not matched to a gene: 19. The CDR3 is made up of 20 amino acids. As DNA, the CDR3 is TGTGCCAGCAGCGAGCCGGGCCAGCGGGGCCTTTATAGCTCCTACAATGAGCAGTTCTTC. Translated: CASSEPGQRGLYSSYNEQFF.

This clone was seen only a few times. The chain has TRBV27 and TRBJ2-1, with 9 nucleotides matching TRBD2. In germline, CDR1 is MNHEY, CDR2 SMNVEV (reference sequence). The CDR3 contains 16 residues. V lost 3 bases to trimming and J lost 2 bases; unmatched junction nucleotides: 5. The CDR3 coding sequence is TGTGCCAGCAGTTTTCTTGCGGGAGGGCCCTACAATGAGCAGTTCTTC. It specifies CASSFLAGGPYNEQFF.